Shown below are 10 T cell receptor beta chains from a single sample sequenced in a study of blood T cell repertoires in COVID-19. Some clones are missing from TCRdb's copy, which holds only in-frame ones; the method was immunoSEQ multiplex PCR. The sample has 190,000 or so clones; over 70% are singletons. The sequencing input was peripheral blood. All receptors derive from a man aged 50-60 years with active or convalescent COVID-19.

The chain carries TRBV15 and TRBJ2-1; D is possibly TRBD2 (6 bases). CDR3 length equals 16 residues. V gave up 0 bases and J gave up 7 bases, with 16 bases separating them. CDR1 is LNHNV and CDR2 is YYDKDF in the germline V gene (reference sequence). This chain's CDR3 is CATSRDLAGWENEQFF. As DNA, the CDR3 is TGTGCCACCAGCAGAGATTTGGCGGGGTGGGAGAATGAGCAGTTCTTC.

The rearrangement uses TRBV27 and TRBJ2-3, with D possibly matching TRBD1 (6 bases). The germline V gene encodes CDR1 MNHEY and CDR2 SMNVEV (reference sequence). V was clipped by 4 bases and J by 1 base, with 15 bases between them. The CDR3 covers 16 residues. The CDR3, as DNA: TGTGCCAGCAGTTCCGCCGGGGCAGGGGGCACAGATACGCAGTATTTT. This gives the protein CASSSAGAGGTDTQYF.

This chain connects TRBV19 to TRBJ2-1; 10 bases line up with TRBD2. This CDR3 is 18 amino acids long. Germline assignment: CDR1 LNHDA and CDR2 SQIVND (reference sequence). Unmatched junction bases numbered 9, after V lost 0 bases and J lost 4 bases. As DNA, the CDR3 is TGTGCCAGTAGTATAGAAGTTCCCGGGACTAGCGCTTACAATGAGCAGTTCTTC. Its protein product is CASSIEVPGTSAYNEQFF.

The table lists this clone with a count of one. CDR3: CASSVRPRERYTF. CDR3 bases: TGTGCCAGCAGCGTACGCCCCCGGGAGCGCTACACCTTC. This chain joins TRBV9 and TRBJ1-2; D gene ambiguous. Trimming cost V 1 base and J 9 bases, with 13 bases left between them. Germline V lookup: CDR1 SGDLS, CDR2 YYNGEE. There are 13 residues in the CDR3.

The genes are TRBV7-2 and TRBJ1-1; D gene ambiguous. V was clipped by 5 bases and J by 2 bases, with 9 bases between them. Germline CDR1 and CDR2: SGHTA and FQGNSA. The CDR3 spans 13 residues. CDR3 sequence reads: CASSPYSNTEAFF. The CDR3, as DNA: TGTGCCAGCAGCCCCTACAGTAACACTGAAGCTTTCTTT.

V and J are TRBV30 and TRBJ1-5, with a weak D call TRBD1 (6 bases). The CDR3 contains 13 residues. CDR1 GTSNPN and CDR2 SVGIG come from the germline V gene (reference sequence). V was shortened by 1 base and J by 6 bases, with 10 bases between the two germline ends. The CDR3 bases are TGTGCCTGGAGTGGAACAGGGATTCAGCCCCAGCATTTT. Translating gives CAWSGTGIQPQHF.

This clone was seen more than once but under ten times. V usage is TRBV12-3 or TRBV12-4 and J usage is TRBJ2-3; D is uncertain. Trimming removed 2 bases at V and 4 bases at J, with 7 bases between. The CDR3 contains 13 residues. CDR3 DNA: TGTGCCAGCAGTTTAACTTACTCAGATACGCAGTATTTT. It is translated as CASSLTYSDTQYF.

The chain links TRBV7-9 to TRBJ2-7, with D tentatively TRBD2 (6 bases). The CDR3 is made up of 15 amino acids. Trimming left V 2 bases short and J 5 bases short, with 16 bases between. The germline V gene encodes CDR1 SEHNR and CDR2 FQNEAQ (reference sequence). The CDR3 nucleotides read TGTGCCAGCAGCTTACCCGGGGGTTCCTACGACGAGCAGTACTTC. Its protein is CASSLPGGSYDEQYF. Full variable domain (remainder filled in from reference TRBV7-9 and TRBJ2-7): DTGVSQNPRHKITKRGQNVTFRCDPISEHNRLYWYRQTLGQGPEFLTYFQNEAQLEKSRLLSDRFSAERPKGSFSTLEIQRTEQGDSAMYLCASSLPGGSYDEQYFGPGTRLTVT.

This clone was counted once. The chain carries TRBV10-1 and TRBJ2-3; 14 bases match TRBD2. The CDR3 sequence is 18 residues long. CDR1 is WNHNN and CDR2 is SYGVQD in the germline V gene (reference sequence). J lost 0 bases, V lost 4 bases, and 6 bases had no gene match. The CDR3: CASSAGLAGGTSTDTQYF. For the CDR3, the DNA is TGCGCCAGCAGTGCCGGACTAGCGGGGGGAACTAGCACAGATACGCAGTATTTT.

The chain combines TRBV5-1 with TRBJ2-5; 9 bases map to TRBD2. There are 14 residues in the CDR3. Trimming at V came to 4 bases and at J to 5 bases, leaving 6 bases not matched to a gene. CDR1 SGHRS and CDR2 YFSETQ come from the germline V gene. The CDR3 DNA reads as TGCGCCAGCAGCACGGGGACTAGCCCCGAGACCCAGTACTTC. Its translation: CASSTGTSPETQYF. The full variable domain, its missing parts supplied by reference TRBV5-1 and TRBJ2-5, is KAGVTQTPRYLIKTRGQQVTLSCSPISGHRSVSWYQQTPGQGLQFLFEYFSETQRNKGNFPGRFSGRQFSNSRSEMNVSTLELGDSALYLCASSTGTSPETQYFGPGTRLLVL.